This entry lists 7 T cell receptor beta chains sequenced from one sample in a study of T cell changes during pregnancy in multiple sclerosis. Assay used: immunoSEQ multiplex PCR; TCRdb lists only in-frame clones, some missing. The data show about 40,000 clones, 89% seen once. Sample: CD4+ T cells from peripheral blood mononuclear cells, taken in the first trimester of pregnancy. The receptors were sampled from a female donor with multiple sclerosis, enrolled in a pregnancy study.

The gene calls are TRBV5-8 and TRBJ2-7, with TRBD1 matching over 10 bases. The trim removed 5 bases at V and 3 bases at J, leaving 11 bases unmatched. The V gene's germline CDR1 is SGHTS and CDR2 YDEGEE. The CDR3 spans 16 residues. CDR3 region: CASRRGSGTGVYEQYF. The CDR3 region has the DNA TGTGCCAGCAGGCGGGGTTCCGGGACAGGGGTCTACGAGCAGTACTTC.

Only one count was recorded for this clone. The rearrangement uses TRBV5-1 and TRBJ1-2; 9 bases map to TRBD1. Unmatched junction bases numbered 11, after V lost 4 bases and J lost 4 bases. CDR1 is SGHRS and CDR2 is YFSETQ in the germline V gene. CDR3 length: 16 residues. The CDR3 DNA is TGCGCCAGCAGCCCCCCAGATCCGACAGGGGGCTATGGCTACACCTTC. It translates to CASSPPDPTGGYGYTF.

The rearrangement links TRBV5-1 to TRBJ2-2, with D perhaps matching TRBD1 (5 bases). The CDR3 sequence is 15 residues long. Trimming stripped 2 bases from V and 5 bases from J, with 13 bases between. Germline lookup yields CDR1 SGHRS and CDR2 YFSETQ. DNA of the CDR3: TGCGCCAGCAGCTTTATAGGCAGGGTAACCGGGGAGCTGTTTTTT. This gives the protein CASSFIGRVTGELFF.

The genes are TRBV7-9 and TRBJ1-1; 7 bases line up with TRBD1. CDR1 is SEHNR and CDR2 is FQNEAQ in the germline V gene (reference sequence). J was trimmed by 6 bases and V by 5 bases; bases with no gene match: 6. This CDR3 comprises 13 residues. The CDR3 is CASSVQGLPEAFF. The CDR3 bases are TGTGCCAGCAGCGTACAGGGGTTACCTGAAGCTTTCTTT.

V and J are TRBV19 and TRBJ1-2, with 10 bases identical to TRBD1. The germline V gene encodes CDR1 LNHDA and CDR2 SQIVND (reference sequence). The V gene end was trimmed by 7 bases and the J gene end by 7 bases; junction bases not matched to a gene: 6. This CDR3 comprises 13 residues. The CDR3, as DNA: TGTGCCAGTAACAGACAGGGGGCATCTGGCTACACCTTC. Its translation is CASNRQGASGYTF.

V and J are TRBV29-1 and TRBJ2-2; 7 bases are a match to TRBD1. The CDR3 is made up of 17 amino acids. The germline gives CDR1 SQVTM, CDR2 ANQGSEA. Germline trimming cut 4 bases from V and 0 bases from J; bases unmatched to any gene: 11. The CDR3 DNA reads TGCAGCGTTGTCCTTAGGACAGGCCCATCGAACACCGGGGAGCTGTTTTTT. This codes for CSVVLRTGPSNTGELFF.

The chain uses TRBV19 and TRBJ2-2; D is ambiguous. Looked up from germline, CDR1 is LNHDA and CDR2 is SQIVND (reference sequence). Trimming shortened V by 5 bases and J by 0 bases, and 10 bases separated the two germline ends. This CDR3 comprises 15 residues. Written as DNA, the CDR3 is TGTGCCAGTAGTGCGGCTGGTACGAACACCGGGGAGCTGTTTTTT. It is translated as CASSAAGTNTGELFF.